A single sample gave rise to the 8 T cell receptor beta chains below, sequenced in a study of blood T cell repertoires in COVID-19. Assay: immunoSEQ multiplex PCR; the TCRdb copy retains only in-frame clones and omits some. Of roughly 100,000 clones in the sample, approximately 87% were seen once. Sequences were obtained from peripheral blood. Receptor source: a human donor in a cohort sampled during active or convalescent COVID-19.

A single count supports this clone. V usage is TRBV5-1 and J usage is TRBJ2-7; D perhaps matches TRBD1 (6 bases). The CDR3 has 13 residues. Trimming took off 4 bases at V and 3 bases at J, with 11 bases between the two ends. CDR1 SGHRS and CDR2 YFSETQ come from the germline V gene. The DNA of the CDR3 is TGCGCCAGCAGCGAGGACAGTTTCTACGAGCAGTACTTC. Encoded protein: CASSEDSFYEQYF.

This sequence joins TRBV7-2 and TRBJ1-1, with TRBD1 as a possible D gene (6 bases). Trimming pared 0 bases from V and 4 bases from J, leaving 9 bases between. Germline assignment: CDR1 SGHTA and CDR2 FQGNSA. The CDR3 runs 14 residues. The CDR3: CASSLAQGTTEAFF. The CDR3 DNA follows: TGTGCCAGCAGCTTAGCTCAGGGGACCACTGAAGCTTTCTTT.

The gene calls are TRBV19 and TRBJ1-6; 7 bases match TRBD1. This CDR3 has 15 residues. CDR1 is LNHDA, CDR2 SQIVND, per germline (reference sequence). J was trimmed by 9 bases and V by 5 bases; bases with no gene match: 10. The CDR3 coding sequence is TGTGCCAGTAGTCCTCAACAGGGGTTATTTTCACCCCTCCACTTT. It yields the protein CASSPQQGLFSPLHF.

This sequence joins TRBV28 and TRBJ1-2, with 7 bases aligning to TRBD1. The CDR3 is made up of 15 amino acids. Germline CDR1 and CDR2: MDHEN and SYDVKM. V lost 6 bases to trimming and J lost 4 bases; unmatched junction nucleotides: 11. In DNA form, the CDR3 reads TGTGCCAGCAGCCCCGTGAGGGGGCGAGGCTATGGCTACACCTTC. Residues: CASSPVRGRGYGYTF.

This chain joins TRBV18 and TRBJ1-4, with 7 bases aligning to TRBD1. The length of the CDR3 is 15 residues. The V and J ends lost 0 bases and 7 bases, in that order; junction bases with no gene match: 5. Germline V gene lookup returns CDR1 KGHSH and CDR2 LQKENI. The CDR3 is CASSPPTGTAEKLFF. CDR3 bases: TGTGCCAGCTCACCACCGACAGGGACAGCTGAAAAACTGTTTTTT.

CDR3: CASSLGGTGAAIGVNQPQHF. The CDR3 DNA is TGTGCCAGCAGCTTGGGTGGGACAGGGGCCGCTATCGGCGTTAATCAGCCCCAGCATTTT. The chain uses TRBV5-5 and TRBJ1-5, with TRBD1 matching 10 bases. Trimming cost V 0 bases and J 4 bases; bases outside gene matches: 16. The CDR3 sequence is 20 residues long. Germline V CDR1 and CDR2: SGHKS, YYEKEE (reference sequence). Full variable domain (outside the CDR3, taken from reference TRBV5-5 and TRBJ1-5): DAGVTQSPTHLIKTRGQQVTLRCSPISGHKSVSWYQQVLGQGPQFIFQYYEKEERGRGNFPDRFSARQFPNYSSELNVNALLLGDSALYLCASSLGGTGAAIGVNQPQHFGDGTRLSIL.

The chain combines TRBV11-2 with TRBJ2-5, with a tentative D call TRBD2 (5 bases). The germline V gene encodes CDR1 SGHAT and CDR2 FQNNGV. Trimming shortened V by 5 bases and J by 12 bases, and 16 bases separated the two germline ends. There are 12 residues in the CDR3. CDR3 sequence: CASSPGGPSKYF. In nucleotides, the CDR3 is TGTGCCAGCAGCCCTGGCGGGCCTAGCAAGTACTTC.

This clone has just a few counts. At one end, the junction sequence differs from germline, possibly due to a read error. The rearrangement joins TRBV7-9 to TRBJ1-4; maybe TRBD1 (5 bases). The CDR3 totals 17 residues. Germline CDR1 is SEHNR and CDR2 is FQNEAQ (reference sequence). The CDR3 loop reads CASSLGVAFATNEKLFF. CDR3 sequence (DNA): TGTGCCAGCAGTTTAGGGGTAGCCTTCGCAACTAATGAAAAACTGTTTTTT.